What follows describes a single T cell receptor (beta chain). Its antigen is unknown. A J-beta primer mix and a sample-barcoded 5' primer were used in a second PCR of about 7 to 12 cycles. TCRdb called the 5' RACE reads again in MiXCR, with one record for every CDR3 protein. The table lists some 1.1 million distinct CDR3 sequences, 35% to 45% of them singletons, with about 12% in the top ten. This record belongs to a study of blood T cells in healthy people across ages. Study background: About one barcoded beta molecule per two T cells was the capture yield of template switching.

CDR1 is PRHDT, CDR2 FYEKMQ, per germline (reference sequence). This CDR3 spans 15 amino acids. The ends were cut back, 6 bases at V and 1 base at J, with 15 bases in the middle. Every donor provided roughly 10 milliliters of peripheral blood. General study points: The donors' CMV status was not determined, possibly confounding changes in expanded clonotypes. Estimates based on one million T cells were treated as lower bounds.

This sequence originates from a man between 18 and 29 years old in good health. The chain has TRBV13 and TRBJ1-1; D is uncertain. Sequences were obtained from blood. The CDR3 region has the DNA TGTGCCAGCAGTTCCCTAAACTGGGAGAACACTGAAGCTTTCTTT. Amino acids: CASSSLNWENTEAFF.